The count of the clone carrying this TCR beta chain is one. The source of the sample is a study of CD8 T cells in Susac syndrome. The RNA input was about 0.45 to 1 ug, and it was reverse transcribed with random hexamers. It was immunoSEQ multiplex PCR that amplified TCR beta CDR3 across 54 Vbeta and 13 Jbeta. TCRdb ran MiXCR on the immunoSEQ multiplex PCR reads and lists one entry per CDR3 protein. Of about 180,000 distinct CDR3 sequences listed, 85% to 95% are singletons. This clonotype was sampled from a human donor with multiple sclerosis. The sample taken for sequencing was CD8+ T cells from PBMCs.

In nucleotides, the CDR3 is TGTGCCAGAGGAGGACAGGGATCGCAGGAGTACTTC. This sequence encodes CARGGQGSQEYF. The chain joins TRBV6-7 to TRBJ2-7; 8 bases agree with TRBD1. TRBV6-7 is noted as an ORF with a role that remains uncertain. The trim removed 9 bases at V and 11 bases at J, leaving 12 bases unmatched. The CDR3 has 12 amino acids.